This TCR beta chain emerged from a study of cytomegalovirus exposure and HLA in healthy donors. 13 Jbeta primers and 60 Vbeta primers were used for the PCR. This table comes from immunoSEQ multiplex PCR, and its TCRdb copy is limited to in-frame clones, with some not included. This sample has over 150,000 clones, with about 71% found just once. General study points: A missense DCLRE1C variant was associated with V- and J-gene trimming of TCR beta chains in a later analysis, and an independent cohort replicated the association. Across donors, presence/absence analyses took sequencing depth to be roughly uniform.

Details on this clone: The antigen is unknown.

V was clipped by 5 bases and J by 3 bases, with 14 bases between them. The germline gives CDR1 GTSNPN, CDR2 SVGIG (reference sequence). The length of the CDR3 is 13 residues. Material: PBMCs. This clonotype was sampled from a woman aged 25 to 45 in good health and CMV-seronegative. The V and J genes are TRBV30 and TRBJ2-7; tentative D call: TRBD2 (5 bases). CDR3 sequence: CAWAPGSHYEQYF. The CDR3 nucleotides read TGTGCCTGGGCTCCGGGATCCCACTACGAGCAGTACTTC.